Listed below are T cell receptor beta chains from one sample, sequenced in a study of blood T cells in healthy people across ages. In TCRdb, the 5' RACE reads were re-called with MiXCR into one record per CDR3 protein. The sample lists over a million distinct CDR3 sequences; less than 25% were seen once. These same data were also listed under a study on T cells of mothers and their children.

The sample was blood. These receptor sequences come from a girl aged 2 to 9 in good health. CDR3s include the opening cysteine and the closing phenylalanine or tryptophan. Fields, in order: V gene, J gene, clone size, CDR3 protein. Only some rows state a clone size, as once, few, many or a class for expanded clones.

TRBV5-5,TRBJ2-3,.,CASSFEGRITDTQYF
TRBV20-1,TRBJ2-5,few,CSGEVQETQYF
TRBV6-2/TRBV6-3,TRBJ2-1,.,CASGQSAYNEQFF
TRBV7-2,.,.,CASSLGGRKRYEQYF
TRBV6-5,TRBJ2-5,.,CASSLWTSQETQYF
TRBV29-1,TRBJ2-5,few,CSVEEGTQYF
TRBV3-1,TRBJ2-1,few,CASSHIDRVSYNEQFF
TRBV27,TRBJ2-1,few,CASIGDSFGSYNEQFF
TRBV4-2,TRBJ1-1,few,CASSQIYGLNTEAFF
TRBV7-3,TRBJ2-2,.,CASSLDLGGAGELFF